The 27 T cell receptor beta chains in this list originate from one sample, sequenced in a study of CD8 T cells in Susac syndrome. RNA was extracted with the RNeasy kit, and a quantity of 0.5 to 1 ug was reverse transcribed using random hexamers. MiXCR, applied by TCRdb to the immunoSEQ multiplex PCR reads, yields one record per CDR3 protein. The table lists 200,000 or so distinct CDR3 sequences, approximately 94% of them singletons. Sample: CD4+ T cells from PBMCs. These receptors came from a human donor with multiple sclerosis.

J is TRBJ2-3 and V is TRBV6-5, with D perhaps being TRBD1 or TRBD2 (6 bases each). Germline V gene data show CDR1 as MNHEY and CDR2 as SVGAGI. The V end was cut by 10 bases, the J end by 2 bases, with 19 bases between. The CDR3 sequence is 15 residues long. This chain's CDR3 is CATAPRGAPTDTQYF. For the CDR3, the DNA is TGTGCCACGGCCCCAAGGGGGGCTCCCACAGATACGCAGTATTTT.

This clonotype was observed a few times. The chain uses TRBV14 and TRBJ1-2; D not resolved. V lost 1 base to trimming and J lost 7 bases, with 7 bases between them. This CDR3 region has 12 residues. Germline V gene lookup returns CDR1 SGHDN and CDR2 FVKESK. CDR3 coding DNA: TGTGCCAGCAGCCAAGCCTTATTTGGCTACACCTTC. This codes for CASSQALFGYTF.

The CDR3 DNA follows: TGCGCCAGCAGCTTAGGAACCGTGAGGGATTCACCCCTCCACTTT. The encoded protein is CASSLGTVRDSPLHF. The V gene is TRBV5-1, the J gene TRBJ1-6; D is undetermined. The CDR3 covers 15 residues. Germline CDR1 and CDR2: SGHRS and YFSETQ. V was cut by 2 bases and J by 8 bases, with 14 bases left in between.

The chain uses TRBV6-2 or TRBV6-3 and TRBJ1-1; 7 bases match TRBD1. Per the germline V gene, CDR1 is MNHEY and CDR2 is SVGEGT. The CDR3 sequence is 14 residues long. V lost 2 bases and J lost 4; bases outside the gene matches: 4. For the CDR3, the DNA is TGTGCCAGCAGTTACACAGGGGTGGGCACTGAAGCTTTCTTT. This encodes CASSYTGVGTEAFF.

The rearrangement joins TRBV24-1 to TRBJ1-1, with D unresolved. CDR3 length equals 13 residues. Germline CDR1 reads KGHDR; CDR2 reads SFDVKD. Deletions cut 3 bases from V and 3 bases from J, with 7 bases between. CDR3 amino acids: CATSDRMDTEAFF. As DNA, the CDR3 is TGTGCCACCAGTGATCGGATGGACACTGAAGCTTTCTTT.

The J gene is TRBJ2-3, the V gene TRBV3-1; TRBD1 might be the D (6 bases). This CDR3 spans 17 amino acids. V was trimmed by 6 bases and J by 2 bases, leaving 21 bases between them. Germline CDR1 is LGHDT and CDR2 is YNNKEL (reference sequence). The CDR3 coding sequence is TGTGCCAGCAGGCCAGACAGGTCCTCAACTAACACAGATACGCAGTATTTT. It yields the protein CASRPDRSSTNTDTQYF.

This clonotype was observed once. This chain connects TRBV20-1 to TRBJ2-2, with D tentatively TRBD1 (5 bases). The CDR3 sequence is 12 residues long. Trimming took off 2 bases at V and 7 bases at J, with 8 bases between the two ends. The germline V gene encodes CDR1 DFQATT and CDR2 SNEGSKA (reference sequence). The CDR3 loop is CSARTDSGELFF. The CDR3 coding sequence is TGCAGTGCTAGAACTGACAGCGGGGAGCTGTTTTTT.

V gene TRBV7-3 combines with J gene TRBJ1-1; D unresolved. The CDR3 length is 12 residues. Between the trimmed V and J ends, which lost 2 bases and 6 bases, there was a span of 7 bases. Germline-derived CDR1 and CDR2 are SGHTA and FQGTGA. In nucleotides, the CDR3 is TGTGCCAGCAGCTTAGGCGCCTCTGAAGCTTTCTTT. Its translation: CASSLGASEAFF. The full variable domain, with the rest looked up from reference TRBV7-3 and TRBJ1-1, is GAGVSQTPSNKVTEKGKYVELRCDPISGHTALYWYRQSLGQGPEFLIYFQGTGAADDSGLPNDRFFAVRPEGSVSTLKIQRTERGDSAVYLCASSLGASEAFFGQGTRLTVV.

This rearrangement joins TRBV29-1 to TRBJ1-1; D possibly corresponds to TRBD1 (6 bases). Per the germline V gene, CDR1 is SQVTM and CDR2 is ANQGSEA. Trimming pared 6 bases from V and 7 bases from J, leaving 18 bases between. The CDR3 length is 13 residues. The CDR3 sequence: CSVLRPLTGEAFF. CDR3 coding DNA: TGCAGCGTACTTCGACCGTTGACAGGTGAAGCTTTCTTT.

J is TRBJ2-7 and V is TRBV12-3 or TRBV12-4; D possibly uses TRBD1 or TRBD2 (5 bases each). The V end was cut by 8 bases, the J end by 2 bases, with 19 bases between. The CDR3 totals 15 residues. CDR3 protein: CASAKTGTGTYEQYF. For the CDR3, the DNA is TGTGCCAGCGCCAAGACCGGGACGGGAACCTACGAGCAGTACTTC.

The rearrangement joins TRBV29-1 to TRBJ2-7; TRBD2 agrees at 11 bases. With 6 bases clipped from V and 7 bases from J, the junction kept 14 bases outside the gene matches. Germline V gene data show CDR1 as SQVTM and CDR2 as ANQGSEA. The CDR3 loop spans 15 amino acids. Written as DNA, the CDR3 is TGCAGCGTCCGTCGATCTAGCGGGGGGTCTTTGGAGCAGTACTTC. It specifies CSVRRSSGGSLEQYF.

For this clonotype: A read error may account for a junction end that differs from germline. The chain carries TRBV29-1 and TRBJ2-7; 7 positions agree with TRBD1. The CDR3 sequence is 12 residues long. Germline CDR1 and CDR2: SQVTM and ANQGSEA. The DNA for the CDR3 is TGCAGCGCACATGACAGGGTAGGCGAGCAGTGCTTC. Translating gives CSAHDRVGEQCF.

The table lists this clonotype with a count of one. The rearrangement links TRBV28 to TRBJ1-2, with TRBD1 identical over 7 bases. The CDR3 runs 13 residues. Germline CDR1 is MDHEN and CDR2 is SYDVKM. J gave up 8 bases and V 5 bases, and 8 bases lay outside the gene matches. CDR3 bases: TGTGCCAGCAGTAGAAGACAGGGCGGCGGCTACACCTTC. Its translation: CASSRRQGGGYTF.

The rearrangement uses TRBV29-1 and TRBJ1-2; TRBD1 is a possible D gene (6 bases). Germline CDR1 SQVTM, CDR2 ANQGSEA. V was trimmed by 6 bases and J by 8 bases, leaving 19 bases between them. The CDR3 contains 13 residues. This CDR3 reads CSVDHGTFGGYTF. In DNA form, the CDR3 reads TGCAGCGTCGATCACGGGACATTCGGAGGCTACACCTTC.

This sequence joins TRBV3-1 and TRBJ2-3; possibly TRBD2 for D (7 bases). This CDR3 is built from 15 residues. Trimming removed 0 bases from V and 5 bases from J, with 12 bases in between. The germline V gene has CDR1 LGHDT and CDR2 YNNKEL (reference sequence). The CDR3 DNA is TGTGCCAGCAGCCAAGACGCGGGGGCGGAAGATACGCAGTATTTT. Translating it yields CASSQDAGAEDTQYF.

The chain combines TRBV7-8 with TRBJ1-6; D is unclear. The CDR3 is made up of 17 amino acids. CDR1 and CDR2 (germline): SGHVS, FQNEAQ. Trimming left V 1 base short and J 0 bases short, with 10 bases between. For the CDR3, the DNA is TGTGCCAGCAGCTTAGTTGGCCGCGGCTCCTATAATTCACCCCTCCACTTT. It is translated as CASSLVGRGSYNSPLHF.

J is TRBJ2-7 and V is TRBV7-2; 7 bases map to TRBD2. This CDR3 is built from 15 residues. Germline trimming cut 5 bases from V and 2 bases from J; bases unmatched to any gene: 9. CDR1 is SGHTA and CDR2 is FQGNSA in the germline V gene. The CDR3 reads CASSKAGTNPYEQYF. CDR3 bases: TGTGCCAGCAGCAAAGCCGGGACTAACCCCTACGAGCAGTACTTC.

V usage is TRBV9 and J usage is TRBJ2-3; the D is unclear. With 3 bases removed from V and 8 bases from J, the gap between germline ends came to 10 bases. The CDR3 totals 12 residues. Germline V gene sequence: CDR1 SGDLS, CDR2 YYNGEE. CDR3 residues: CASSGPIGTQYF. CDR3 in DNA: TGTGCCAGCAGCGGACCAATCGGTACGCAGTATTTT. Looking up the rest from reference TRBV9 and TRBJ2-3 gives the full variable domain: DSGVTQTPKHLITATGQRVTLRCSPRSGDLSVYWYQQSLDQGLQFLIQYYNGEERAKGNILERFSAQQFPDLHSELNLSSLELGDSALYFCASSGPIGTQYFGPGTRLTVL.

This chain joins TRBV5-1 and TRBJ2-1; no clear D. The CDR3 is 14 amino acids. V lost 4 bases and J 6 bases, leaving 14 bases between the germline ends. Germline V gene data show CDR1 as SGHRS and CDR2 as YFSETQ. The CDR3 DNA follows: TGCGCCAGCAGCCCGACGACTGGGCCCAATGAGCAGTTCTTC. This translates into CASSPTTGPNEQFF.

V gene TRBV29-1 combines with J gene TRBJ2-4; D perhaps matches TRBD2 (5 bases). Per germline, CDR1 SQVTM and CDR2 ANQGSEA. This CDR3 region has 13 residues. V was cut by 6 bases and J by 2 bases, with 11 bases left in between. CDR3 bases: TGCAGCGTCCAGAGGGAATCCAAAAACATTCAGTACTTC. Protein: CSVQRESKNIQYF.

The chain couples TRBV19 to TRBJ2-1, with D perhaps TRBD2 (6 bases). V gave up 9 bases and J gave up 3 bases, with 15 bases separating them. Germline CDR1 LNHDA, CDR2 SQIVND (reference sequence). The CDR3 length is 14 residues. CDR3 sequence reads: CASGSGRDYNEQFF. The CDR3, as DNA: TGTGCCAGCGGGTCCGGGAGAGACTACAATGAGCAGTTCTTC.

V is TRBV29-1 and J is TRBJ2-7, with D perhaps matching TRBD2 (5 bases). The V gene lost 1 base and the J gene lost 6 bases, with 10 bases spanning the gap. The CDR3 has 12 amino acids. CDR1 and CDR2 (germline): SQVTM, ANQGSEA. The CDR3 sequence: CSVEGMAGEQYF. The CDR3 DNA reads as TGCAGCGTTGAAGGAATGGCGGGCGAGCAGTACTTC.

The chain couples TRBV3-1 to TRBJ2-1, with 7 bases lining up with TRBD2. The V gene's germline CDR1 is LGHDT and CDR2 YNNKEL (reference sequence). The V segment lost 1 base and the J segment 0 bases; nucleotides outside the gene matches: 0. This CDR3 region has 15 residues. The CDR3 loop is CASSQGGGSYNEQFF. The CDR3 nucleotides read TGTGCCAGCAGCCAAGGGGGGGGCTCCTACAATGAGCAGTTCTTC.

The chain joins TRBV24-1 to TRBJ1-1; D possibly corresponds to TRBD1 (5 bases). The CDR3 length is 15 residues. Deletions cut 9 bases from V and 4 bases from J, with 20 bases between. Germline CDR1 and CDR2: KGHDR and SFDVKD. In DNA form, the CDR3 reads TGTGCCACCCGCCCGAATAGGGGTAAAGGCACTGAAGCTTTCTTT. Its protein is CATRPNRGKGTEAFF.

The V and J genes are TRBV5-4 and TRBJ2-3; D is unclear. Germline values: CDR1 SGHNT, CDR2 YYREEE (reference sequence). The germline V and J ends were trimmed by 5 bases and 1 base, with 17 bases remaining between them. The CDR3 contains 16 residues. CDR3 region: CASRGSVRRGTDTQYF. In DNA form, the CDR3 reads TGTGCCAGCAGGGGTTCGGTCCGTAGGGGCACAGATACGCAGTATTTT.

J is TRBJ1-2 and V is TRBV3-1; D call uncertain. The germline V gene encodes CDR1 LGHDT and CDR2 YNNKEL (reference sequence). V lost 1 base to trimming and J lost 8 bases, with 5 bases between them. This CDR3 is built from 11 residues. CDR3 sequence reads: CASSQAQGYTF. In nucleotides, the CDR3 is TGTGCCAGCAGCCAAGCACAAGGCTACACCTTC. Complete variable domain (other parts from reference TRBV3-1 and TRBJ1-2): DTAVSQTPKYLVTQMGNDKSIKCEQNLGHDTMYWYKQDSKKFLKIMFSYNNKELIINETVPNRFSPKSPDKAHLNLHINSLELGDSAVYFCASSQAQGYTFGSGTRLTVV.

The chain joins TRBV12-3 or TRBV12-4 to TRBJ1-2; D gene unclear. The CDR3 totals 13 residues. Trimming cost V 3 bases and J 4 bases, with 9 bases left between them. The DNA for the CDR3 is TGTGCCAGCAGTTTTCAAGAGAGCTATGGCTACACCTTC. Its translation is CASSFQESYGYTF.